The 19 T cell receptor beta chains in this list originate from one sample, sequenced in a study of glioma-infiltrating T cells after dendritic cell vaccination. Time point meaning: after dendritic cell vaccination, including at tumor progression/relapse. Only in-frame clones appear in the TCRdb table, and some are missing; sequencing was by immunoSEQ multiplex PCR. The sample shows about 76,000 clones, over 75% of them seen only once. Sequenced material: blood, taken after dendritic cell vaccination. Source of these receptors: a human donor with glioblastoma.

V usage is TRBV9 and J usage is TRBJ2-5; 7 bases are a match to TRBD2. The CDR3 runs to 11 residues. V shed 10 bases and J 5 bases; nucleotides not matched to a gene: 5. Germline CDR1 is SGDLS and CDR2 is YYNGEE. The DNA of the CDR3 is TGTGCCTCCGGGGGGTTGGAGACCCAGTACTTC. Its translation is CASGGLETQYF.

The rearrangement links TRBV5-1 to TRBJ1-2; 8 bases are a match to TRBD1. Trimming at V came to 0 bases and at J to 5 bases, leaving 12 bases not matched to a gene. The CDR3 contains 17 residues. Germline CDR1 reads SGHRS; CDR2 reads YFSETQ. The CDR3 sequence is CASSLELGQGPLYGYTF. DNA of the CDR3: TGCGCCAGCAGCTTGGAGCTTGGACAGGGCCCCCTTTATGGCTACACCTTC.

The rearrangement uses TRBV28 and TRBJ2-7; TRBD2 is a possible D gene (5 bases). The germline V and J ends were trimmed by 6 bases and 0 bases, with 12 bases remaining between them. The CDR3 totals 14 residues. CDR1 MDHEN and CDR2 SYDVKM come from the germline V gene. The CDR3 here is CASSPGLSSYEQYF. The CDR3 DNA reads as TGTGCCAGCAGCCCCGGACTGAGCTCCTACGAGCAGTACTTC.

The V gene is TRBV5-4, the J gene TRBJ2-1; the D gene is possibly TRBD2 (5 bases). Germline V lookup: CDR1 SGHNT, CDR2 YYREEE (reference sequence). This CDR3 comprises 15 residues. V was cut by 6 bases and J by 7 bases, with 20 bases left in between. The CDR3 region is CASTPLRGLENEQFF. The CDR3 nucleotides are TGTGCCAGCACCCCGCTCCGAGGGCTAGAGAATGAGCAGTTCTTC.

This clone showed up just once. V usage is TRBV7-6 and J usage is TRBJ2-5; 8 bases align to TRBD1. The CDR3 covers 14 residues. CDR1 SGHVS and CDR2 FNYEAQ come from the germline V gene. The V and J ends lost 3 bases and 5 bases, in that order; junction bases with no gene match: 5. Here the CDR3 reads CASSLDRDSETQYF. DNA for the CDR3: TGTGCCAGCAGCTTGGACAGGGATTCGGAGACCCAGTACTTC.

The chain couples TRBV18 to TRBJ1-5; no reliable D call. Germline V gene data show CDR1 as KGHSH and CDR2 as LQKENI. The V and J ends lost 5 bases and 5 bases respectively, with 10 bases between them. CDR3 size: 13 residues. The CDR3: CASSENFDQPQHF. CDR3 bases: TGTGCCAGCTCAGAAAACTTCGATCAGCCCCAGCATTTT. Together with reference TRBV18 and TRBJ1-5, the CDR3 gives the full variable domain: NAGVMQNPRHLVRRRGQEARLRCSPMKGHSHVYWYRQLPEEGLKFMVYLQKENIIDESGMPKERFSAEFPKEGPSILRIQQVVRGDSAAYFCASSENFDQPQHFGDGTRLSIL.

This chain joins TRBV7-8 and TRBJ2-5; perhaps TRBD2 as D (6 bases). This CDR3 has 15 residues. Trimming left V 4 bases short and J 10 bases short, with 22 bases between. Germline assignment: CDR1 SGHVS and CDR2 FQNEAQ. CDR3 DNA sequence: TGTGCCAGCAGCTCGATAAGAGCGGGTGAGAGCGACCAGTACTTC. Its protein product is CASSSIRAGESDQYF.

The CDR3 region has the DNA TGCGCCAGCAGCTTGGCGCCCCCTCCTGCTTCCTACGAGCAGTACTTC. Translated, it gives CASSLAPPPASYEQYF. This chain joins TRBV5-1 and TRBJ2-5; D gene unclear. The last part of the DNA fits TRBJ2-7 better; the J call may be wrong. The CDR3 has 16 amino acids. Germline loops: CDR1 SGHRS, CDR2 YFSETQ.

The J gene is TRBJ1-3, the V gene TRBV27; maybe TRBD1 (5 bases). Germline CDR1 MNHEY, CDR2 SMNVEV (reference sequence). Trimming left V 0 bases short and J 2 bases short, with 8 bases between. The CDR3 has 15 amino acids. CDR3 sequence (DNA): TGTGCCAGCAGTTTATCGGGGCCCCCTGGAAACACCATATATTTT. This codes for CASSLSGPPGNTIYF.

The rearrangement links TRBV5-1 to TRBJ2-3; 12 nucleotides match TRBD2. CDR1 and CDR2 from the germline V gene are SGHRS and YFSETQ. This CDR3 has 15 residues. V shed 2 bases, J shed 3 bases, and the junction held 1 base outside the gene matches. This CDR3 reads CASSLLAGGTDTQYF. CDR3 sequence (DNA): TGCGCCAGCAGCTTACTAGCGGGAGGTACAGATACGCAGTATTTT.

This chain links TRBV18 with TRBJ2-1, with TRBD1 matching 8 bases. This CDR3 comprises 14 residues. Germline assignment: CDR1 KGHSH and CDR2 LQKENI. The trim removed 2 bases at V and 8 bases at J, leaving 5 bases unmatched. This CDR3 is CASSPFAGGDEQFF. CDR3 DNA sequence: TGTGCCAGCTCACCATTCGCAGGGGGCGATGAGCAGTTCTTC.

The chain is built from TRBV10-3 and TRBJ2-5; D possibly corresponds to TRBD1 (6 bases). The CDR3 is 13 amino acids. Trimming cost V 6 bases and J 0 bases, with 8 bases left between them. Germline V lookup: CDR1 ENHRY, CDR2 SYGVKD. CDR3 loop: CAIRDRHQETQYF. The CDR3 region has the DNA TGTGCCATCAGGGACAGACACCAAGAGACCCAGTACTTC.

This rearrangement joins TRBV6-1 to TRBJ1-2, with a possible D match to TRBD1 (5 bases). V shed 1 base and J shed 8 bases, with 14 bases lying between them. This CDR3 contains 14 residues. In germline, CDR1 is MNHNS, CDR2 SASEGT. The CDR3: CASSEGKSWGGYTF. In DNA, the CDR3 is TGTGCCAGCAGTGAAGGGAAGAGTTGGGGCGGCTACACCTTC.

The table lists this clone with a count of one. V usage is TRBV7-2 and J usage is TRBJ1-1, with D perhaps matching TRBD1 (5 bases). The CDR3 is made up of 15 amino acids. Trimming took off 5 bases at V and 3 bases at J, with 16 bases between the two ends. Germline CDR1 is SGHTA and CDR2 is FQGNSA. The CDR3 DNA follows: TGTGCCAGCAGCCAGAAGGTGTGGGGGGACACTGAAGCTTTCTTT. Amino acids: CASSQKVWGDTEAFF.

The chain employs TRBV10-1 and TRBJ2-5, with 8 positions matching TRBD2. The CDR3 has 15 amino acids. J was trimmed by 5 bases and V by 4 bases; bases with no gene match: 9. Germline-derived CDR1 and CDR2 are WNHNN and SYGVQD (reference sequence). The CDR3 loop is CASSVSGGRFETQYF. In DNA form, the CDR3 reads TGCGCCAGCAGTGTCAGCGGGGGAAGATTTGAGACCCAGTACTTC.

The chain uses TRBV30 and TRBJ2-3, with D possibly being TRBD2 (7 bases). The CDR3 runs 13 residues. Trimming stripped 5 bases from V and 6 bases from J, with 15 bases between. Germline CDR1 GTSNPN, CDR2 SVGIG (reference sequence). The DNA of the CDR3 is TGTGCCTGGGGCGGGGGCGCCGTGGATACGCAGTATTTT. Its protein product is CAWGGGAVDTQYF.

With regard to this clone: The junction differs from germline at one of its ends, possibly a read error. This chain links TRBV2 with TRBJ2-7; the D gene is possibly TRBD1 (6 bases). CDR3 length: 12 amino acids. In germline, CDR1 is SNHLY, CDR2 FYNNEI. The CDR3 bases are TGTGCCAGCAGTTATCACAGGGAATATTCGCACTTC. This codes for CASSYHREYSHF.

V usage is TRBV7-8 and J usage is TRBJ1-4; 9 bases align to TRBD1. This CDR3 has 15 residues. V gave up 4 bases and J gave up 4 bases; unmatched junction bases: 4. Germline lookup yields CDR1 SGHVS and CDR2 FQNEAQ. The DNA for the CDR3 is TGTGCCAGCAGCTACTGGACAGGGGATAATGAAAAACTGTTTTTT. Its protein product is CASSYWTGDNEKLFF.

This chain links TRBV28 with TRBJ2-3, with D perhaps matching TRBD2 (6 bases). This CDR3 comprises 13 residues. V gave up 8 bases and J gave up 3 bases, with 12 bases separating them. CDR1 is MDHEN and CDR2 is SYDVKM in the germline V gene. Here the CDR3 reads CASGRGETDTQYF. The CDR3 DNA sequence: TGTGCCAGCGGGCGGGGTGAGACAGATACGCAGTATTTT.